This entry concerns a single T cell receptor (beta chain). The data are from a study of blood T cell repertoires in COVID-19. Only in-frame clones appear in the TCRdb table, and some are missing; sequencing was by immunoSEQ multiplex PCR. The sample has 55,000 to 75,000 clones, about 86% seen once; the top ten hold 3.5% to 5%. Germline assignment: CDR1 MNHNY and CDR2 SVGAGI (reference sequence). CDR3 size: 16 residues. The junction had 1 base not matched to a gene; V was cut back by 4 bases and J by 1 base. Sample: peripheral blood. The TCR comes from a man aged 50-59 years with acute or convalescent COVID-19. The chain employs TRBV6-6 and TRBJ2-5; the match to TRBD2 covers 15 bases. CDR3 residues: CASSWTSGRAQETQYF. CDR3 in DNA: TGTGCCAGCAGTTGGACTAGCGGGAGGGCCCAAGAGACCCAGTACTTC.